This T cell receptor beta chain appears in the sequencing data of a study of OX40 agonist ivuxolimab in advanced cancers. Background on the whole study: Ivuxolimab was a fully human IgG2 agonistic monoclonal antibody targeting the costimulatory receptor OX40 (CD134). Intravenous ivuxolimab was administered to patients every 2 weeks at six dose levels: 0.01, 0.1, 0.3, 1.5, 3 and 10 mg/kg. Of the roughly 52 patients in dose escalation, some 20 had hepatocellular carcinoma, around 15 had melanoma, 9 had renal cell carcinoma and 9 had head and neck cancer. In the dose-escalation cohort, 82.7% of patients were male, and the mean age was about 55 years, with a range of about 23 to 90. Patients were allowed to have had prior anti-PD-1, anti-PD-L1 or anti-CTLA-4 therapy, and approximately 37% of the dose-escalation patients had been treated with checkpoint inhibitors. Partial responses occurred in three dose-escalation patients, of whom one had hepatocellular carcinoma and two had cutaneous melanoma. Peripheral TCRbeta sequencing was intended to test whether TCR sequence diversity was altered and clonal T-cell expansion was caused by ivuxolimab. The paper reports the monotherapy dose-escalation portion (N ≈ 50 patients) of the phase I ivuxolimab trial.

The trial excluded patients who had a history of autoimmune disease or who were on systemic immunosuppression. Peripheral blood for TCR sequencing was collected from all dose cohorts at baseline, on cycle 4 day 1, and on cycle 7 day 1. Samples came from an open-label, multicenter, first-in-human phase I dose-escalation trial of ivuxolimab. The trial enrolled adults with locally advanced or metastatic head and neck squamous cell, hepatocellular, melanoma or renal cell carcinoma. Before TCR sequencing, CD4+ T cells and CD8+ T cells were sorted from peripheral blood as separate populations. Comments on this clone: No antigen is known for it. No much larger clone exists at a distance of one base, and base qualities are not known.

Results the study describes overall, beyond this receptor: The antigen specificity of the peripheral T cells that underwent clonal expansion was not determined. In the 0.1-3.0 mg/kg groups, partial responders were among the patients with the lowest normalized peripheral clonal expansion, particularly in CD8+ T cells. After ivuxolimab, more expanded clones were found on average in CD8+ T cells than in CD4+ T cells. At doses of 0.1 to 3.0 mg/kg, clonal expansion of both CD4+ and CD8+ blood T cells was observed from baseline to week 6. Low levels of normalized T-cell clonal expansion were also seen in some patients who did not respond.

Genomic DNA was extracted from sorted cells for sequencing of the TCRbeta CDR3 region. The immunoSEQ Assay was used to sequence the TCRbeta CDR3 regions. TCRdb mirrors the immuneACCESS table, restricted to in-frame sequences. Some clones are absent from its copies; in checked studies, under half trace to an unresolved V gene, and the reason for the others is unknown. The sample has around 77,000 clones on record, roughly 89% of them singletons. Of the sample, approximately 2.4% falls within the top ten clones. Reading the germline V gene gives CDR1 SGHRS and CDR2 YFSETQ. V loses 0 bases of germline sequence and J loses 5 bases, and the interval between the two ends is 10 bases. The CDR3 covers 14 residues, taking in both the cysteine and the phenylalanine. Kept here is only the CDR3 DNA, which spans 42 bases and is read in frame from base 1.

The sequence links TRBV5-1 to TRBJ2-3, with the D segment identity uncertain. The material sequenced was CD4+ or CD8+ T cells sorted from blood, taken in a trial of the OX40 agonist ivuxolimab. The sequence came from an adult with an advanced solid tumor such as melanoma, head and neck, liver or kidney cancer. The CDR3 here reads CASSLGPLEDTQYF. The nucleotide sequence reads TGCGCCAGCAGCTTGGGACCGCTAGAAGATACGCAGTATTTT.